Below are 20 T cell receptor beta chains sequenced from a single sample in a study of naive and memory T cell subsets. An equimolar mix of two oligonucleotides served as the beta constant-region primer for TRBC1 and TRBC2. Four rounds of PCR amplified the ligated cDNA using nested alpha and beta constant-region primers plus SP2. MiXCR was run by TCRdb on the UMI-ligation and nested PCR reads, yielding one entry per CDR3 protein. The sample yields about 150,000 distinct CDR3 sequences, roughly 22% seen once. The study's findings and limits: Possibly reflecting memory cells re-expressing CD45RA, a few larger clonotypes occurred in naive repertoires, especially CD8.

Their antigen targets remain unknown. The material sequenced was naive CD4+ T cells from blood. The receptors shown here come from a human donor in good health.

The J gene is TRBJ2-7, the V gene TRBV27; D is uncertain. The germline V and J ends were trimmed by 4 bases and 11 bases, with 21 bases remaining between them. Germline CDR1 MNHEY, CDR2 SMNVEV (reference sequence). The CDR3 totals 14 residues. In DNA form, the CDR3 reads TGTGCCAGCAGTTCCCGCCGCCGGACCGAAACGGAGTACTTC. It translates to CASSSRRRTETEYF.

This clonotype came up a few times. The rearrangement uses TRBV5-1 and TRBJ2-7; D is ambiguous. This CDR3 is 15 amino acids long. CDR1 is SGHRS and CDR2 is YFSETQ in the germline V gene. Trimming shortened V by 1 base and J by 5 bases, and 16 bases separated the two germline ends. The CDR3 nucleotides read TGCGCCAGCAGCTTGTTTGTCGGCCGGACCAACGAGCAGTACTTC. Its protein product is CASSLFVGRTNEQYF.

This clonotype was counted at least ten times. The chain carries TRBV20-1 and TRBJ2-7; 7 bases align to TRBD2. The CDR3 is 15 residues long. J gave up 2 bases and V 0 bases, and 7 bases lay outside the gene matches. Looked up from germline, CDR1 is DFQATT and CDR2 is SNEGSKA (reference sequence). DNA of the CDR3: TGCAGTGCTAGAGATATGGGCGGGAGAACCTACGAGCAGTACTTC. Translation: CSARDMGGRTYEQYF.

DNA for the CDR3: TGTGCCAGCAGTTACCAAGTCTATGGCTACACCTTC. As protein: CASSYQVYGYTF. The chain has TRBV6-2 or TRBV6-3 and TRBJ1-2; D ambiguous. This CDR3 has 12 residues. The germline V and J ends were trimmed by 2 bases and 4 bases, with 5 bases remaining between them. Germline V gene data show CDR1 as MNHEY and CDR2 as SVGEGT.

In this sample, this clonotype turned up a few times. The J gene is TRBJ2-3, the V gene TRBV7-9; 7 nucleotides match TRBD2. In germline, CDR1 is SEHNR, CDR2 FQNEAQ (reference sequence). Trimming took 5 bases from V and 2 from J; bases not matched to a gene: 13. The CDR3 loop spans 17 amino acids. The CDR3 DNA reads TGTGCCAGCAGCAAGAGGCGGGACTACGCCTACACAGATACGCAGTATTTT. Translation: CASSKRRDYAYTDTQYF.

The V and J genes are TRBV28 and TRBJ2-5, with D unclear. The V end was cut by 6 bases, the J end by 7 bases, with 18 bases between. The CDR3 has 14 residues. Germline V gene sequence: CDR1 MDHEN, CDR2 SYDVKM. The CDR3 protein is CASSYPRGVRTQYF. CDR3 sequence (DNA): TGTGCCAGCAGCTATCCCCGTGGGGTGCGGACCCAGTACTTC.

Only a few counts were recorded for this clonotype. This chain's CDR3 is CSVLLRYTNTEAFF. In DNA form, the CDR3 reads TGCAGCGTTTTACTCAGATATACGAACACTGAAGCTTTCTTT. J is TRBJ1-1 and V is TRBV29-1; D gene uncertain. Trimming removed 5 bases at V and 1 base at J, with 14 bases between. The CDR3 consists of 14 residues. CDR1 SQVTM and CDR2 ANQGSEA come from the germline V gene.

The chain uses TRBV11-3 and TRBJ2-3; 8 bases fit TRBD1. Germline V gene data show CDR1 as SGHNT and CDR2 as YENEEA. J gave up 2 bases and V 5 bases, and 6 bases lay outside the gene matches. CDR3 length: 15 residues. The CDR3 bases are TGTGCCAGCAGCCGGGACAGGTACTCCACAGATACGCAGTATTTT. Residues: CASSRDRYSTDTQYF.

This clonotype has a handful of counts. The chain's CDR3 is CASSRTGHNSYEQYF. Written as DNA, the CDR3 is TGTGCCAGCAGCCGGACAGGACATAACTCCTACGAGCAGTACTTC. This chain joins TRBV9 and TRBJ2-7; 7 positions match TRBD1. The CDR3 is made up of 15 amino acids. The germline V gene has CDR1 SGDLS and CDR2 YYNGEE. The J segment lost 0 bases and the V segment lost 4 bases, leaving 7 bases of the junction unmatched.

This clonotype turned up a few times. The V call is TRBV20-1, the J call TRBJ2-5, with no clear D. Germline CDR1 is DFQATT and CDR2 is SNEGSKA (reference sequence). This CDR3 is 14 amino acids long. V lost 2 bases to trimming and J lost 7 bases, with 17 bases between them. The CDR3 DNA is TGCAGTGCTAGATCCCCGAGACTGGACGGGACCCAGTACTTC. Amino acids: CSARSPRLDGTQYF.

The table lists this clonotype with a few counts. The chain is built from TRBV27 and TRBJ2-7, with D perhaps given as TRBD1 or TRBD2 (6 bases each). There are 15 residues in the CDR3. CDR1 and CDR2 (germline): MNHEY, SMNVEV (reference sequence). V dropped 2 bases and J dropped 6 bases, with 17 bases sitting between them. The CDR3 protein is CASSLKHTPGAEQYF. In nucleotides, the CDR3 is TGTGCCAGCAGTTTAAAACATACTCCGGGGGCCGAGCAGTACTTC.

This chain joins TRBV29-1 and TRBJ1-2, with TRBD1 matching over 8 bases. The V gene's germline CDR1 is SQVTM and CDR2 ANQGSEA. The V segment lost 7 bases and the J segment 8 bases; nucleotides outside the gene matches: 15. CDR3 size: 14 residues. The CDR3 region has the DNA TGCAGCGCTACGACAAGGACAGGGAAAAGCGGCTACACCTTC. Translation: CSATTRTGKSGYTF. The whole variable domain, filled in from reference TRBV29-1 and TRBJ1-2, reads SAVISQKPSRDICQRGTSLTIQCQVDSQVTMMFWYRQQPGQSLTLIATANQGSEATYESGFVIDKFPISRPNLTFSTLTVSNMSPEDSSIYLCSATTRTGKSGYTFGSGTRLTVV.

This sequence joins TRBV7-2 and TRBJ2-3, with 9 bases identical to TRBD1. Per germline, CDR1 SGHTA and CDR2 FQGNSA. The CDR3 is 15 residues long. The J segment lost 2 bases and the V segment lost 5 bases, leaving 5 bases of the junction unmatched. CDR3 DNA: TGTGCCAGCAGCCCGGACAGGGGATACACAGATACGCAGTATTTT. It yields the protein CASSPDRGYTDTQYF.

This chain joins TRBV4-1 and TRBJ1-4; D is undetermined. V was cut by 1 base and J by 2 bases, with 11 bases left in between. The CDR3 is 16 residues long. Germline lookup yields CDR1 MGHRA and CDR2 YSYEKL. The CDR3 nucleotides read TGCGCCAGCAGCCAAGTCTTCCCGGCGACTAATGAAAAACTGTTTTTT. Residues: CASSQVFPATNEKLFF.

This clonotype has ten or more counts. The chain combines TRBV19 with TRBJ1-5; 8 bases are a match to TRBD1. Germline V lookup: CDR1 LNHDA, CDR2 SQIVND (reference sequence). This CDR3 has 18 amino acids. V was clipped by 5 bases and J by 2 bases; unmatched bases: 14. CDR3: CASSWTGPQQPGNQPQHF. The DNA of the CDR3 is TGTGCCAGTAGTTGGACAGGGCCACAACAACCTGGCAATCAGCCCCAGCATTTT.

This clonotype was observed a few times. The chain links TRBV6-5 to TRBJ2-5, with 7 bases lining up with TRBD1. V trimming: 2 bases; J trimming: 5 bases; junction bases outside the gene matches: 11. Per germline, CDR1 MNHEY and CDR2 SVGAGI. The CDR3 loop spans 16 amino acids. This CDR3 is CASSYQGPTGVETQYF. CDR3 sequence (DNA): TGTGCCAGCAGTTACCAGGGCCCTACAGGGGTCGAGACCCAGTACTTC.

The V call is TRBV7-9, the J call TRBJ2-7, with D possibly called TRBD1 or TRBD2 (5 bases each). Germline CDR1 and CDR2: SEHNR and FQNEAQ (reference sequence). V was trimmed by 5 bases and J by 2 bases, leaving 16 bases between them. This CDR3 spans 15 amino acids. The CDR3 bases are TGTGCCAGCAGCCCGGGGCGCCGTAAAACCTACGAGCAGTACTTC. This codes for CASSPGRRKTYEQYF.

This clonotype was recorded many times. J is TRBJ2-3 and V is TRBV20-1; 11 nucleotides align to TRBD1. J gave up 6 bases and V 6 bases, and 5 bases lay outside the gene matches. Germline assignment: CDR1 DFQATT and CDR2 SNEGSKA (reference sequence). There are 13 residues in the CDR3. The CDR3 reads CSAGQGAKDTQYF. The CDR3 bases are TGCAGTGCAGGACAGGGGGCGAAGGATACGCAGTATTTT.

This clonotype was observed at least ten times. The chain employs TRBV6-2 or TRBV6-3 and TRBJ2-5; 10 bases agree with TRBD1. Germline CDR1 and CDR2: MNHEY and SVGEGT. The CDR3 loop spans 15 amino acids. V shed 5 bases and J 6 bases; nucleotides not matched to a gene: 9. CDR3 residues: CASSVAGTGVQTQYF. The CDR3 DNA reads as TGTGCCAGCAGTGTCGCCGGGACAGGGGTACAGACCCAGTACTTC.

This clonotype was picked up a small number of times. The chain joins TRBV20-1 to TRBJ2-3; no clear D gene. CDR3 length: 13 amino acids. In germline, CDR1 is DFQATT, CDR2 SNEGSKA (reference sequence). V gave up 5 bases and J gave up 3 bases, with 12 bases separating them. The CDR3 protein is CSAEGVPTDTQYF. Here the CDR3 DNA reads TGCAGTGCTGAAGGAGTACCGACAGATACGCAGTATTTT.